Presented here are 5 T cell receptor beta chains from one specimen sequenced in a study of blood T cells in healthy people across ages. Together with a sample-barcoded 5' primer, a J-beta primer mix was included in a second PCR lasting roughly 6 to 12 cycles. TCRdb redid the calling of the 5' RACE reads with MiXCR, one entry per CDR3 protein. Of roughly 1.5 million distinct CDR3 sequences in the sample, around 40% are singletons; the top ten hold more than 4%. The sample was blood. All receptors derive from a woman aged 18-29 years in good health.

This clonotype came up a few times. A junction boundary mismatches the germline segment, possibly from a read error. The chain is built from TRBV12-3 or TRBV12-4 and TRBJ1-5; 7 bases line up with TRBD1. The CDR3 has 14 amino acids. CDR3 DNA sequence: TGTGCCAGCAGTTTCGGACAGGTGAATCAGCCCCGGCATTTT. Encoded protein: CASSFGQVNQPRHF.

Turning to this clonotype: Mismatch with germline at one junction end may stem from a read error. This chain connects TRBV9 to TRBJ2-1, with TRBD1 identical over 8 bases. CDR3 length: 15 amino acids. Germline lookup yields CDR1 SGDLS and CDR2 YYNGEE. The CDR3 nucleotides read TGTGCCGGCAGCGTAGGTGGGCAGGGGGCCAATGAGCAGTTCTTC. The encoded protein is CAGSVGGQGANEQFF.

The chain uses TRBV27 and TRBJ2-1; TRBD1 agrees at 9 bases. V was pared by 5 bases and J by 4 bases, with 6 bases of the junction left unmatched. The CDR3 runs to 15 residues. Germline V gene lookup returns CDR1 MNHEY and CDR2 SMNVEV (reference sequence). CDR3 DNA: TGTGCCAGCAGTGCTCCGGGACAGGGATACAATGAGCAGTTCTTC. Translated, it gives CASSAPGQGYNEQFF.

To note about this clonotype: The junction departs from germline at one end; a sequencing error may be responsible. The J gene is TRBJ2-7, the V gene TRBV12-3 or TRBV12-4; tentatively, D is TRBD1 (6 bases). The CDR3 contains 15 residues. The CDR3 protein is CAGRQRGSQTGEQYF. CDR3 DNA sequence: TGTGCCGGCAGACAAAGGGGGTCCCAAACGGGCGAGCAGTACTTC.

This CDR3 reads CASAGSRGSGYTF. The CDR3 DNA follows: TGTGCCAGCGCGGGCTCGCGCGGGTCTGGCTACACCTTC. This chain connects TRBV9 to TRBJ1-2, with no clear D. Trimming removed 7 bases at V and 7 bases at J, with 17 bases between. This CDR3 spans 13 amino acids. Germline V CDR1 and CDR2: SGDLS, YYNGEE.